This T cell receptor (beta chain) was captured by sequencing in a study of graft-versus-host responses after intestinal transplantation. Study at large: Each recipient received anti-thymocyte globulin induction, then tacrolimus and steroids for 3 to 4 years.

V lost 5 bases and J 3 bases, leaving 15 bases between the germline ends. Germline lookup yields CDR1 SGHDT and CDR2 YYEEEE. The CDR3 consists of 14 residues. TCRdb's copy holds only in-frame clones and misses some; the assay was immunoSEQ multiplex PCR. The sample lists about 88,000 clones; about 94% were seen once. Details on this clone: Antigen unknown.

The TCR originated in a human donor who was the organ donor for an intestinal transplant. V usage is TRBV5-6 and J usage is TRBJ2-7; D is perhaps TRBD2 (5 bases). This sample comprised unstimulated CD4+ T cells sorted from spleen or lymph node cells, obtained before transplant. This CDR3 reads CASSSPRAYYEQYF. CDR3 nucleotide sequence: TGTGCCAGCAGTTCCCCGCGGGCATACTACGAGCAGTACTTC. Filled out from reference TRBV5-6 and TRBJ2-7, the complete variable domain reads DAGVTQSPTHLIKTRGQQVTLRCSPKSGHDTVSWYQQALGQGPQFIFQYYEEEERQRGNFPDRFSGHQFPNYSSELNVNALLLGDSALYLCASSSPRAYYEQYFGPGTRLTVT.